This TCR beta chain was captured by sequencing in a study of T-cell memory formation after mild COVID-19. TCR alpha and TCR beta cDNA libraries carrying sample barcodes and UMIs came from 5'RACE with constant-segment primers. TCRdb passed the 5' RACE reads through MiXCR, listing each CDR3 protein once. The sample has around 300,000 distinct CDR3 sequences, 10% to 15% seen once; the top ten hold roughly 23%. The germline V and J ends were trimmed by 4 bases and 6 bases, with 16 bases remaining between them. The CDR3 sequence is 14 residues long. CDR1 and CDR2 (germline): SGDLS, YYNGEE. Material: PBMCs or a T cell subset sorted from them (not recorded which). The sequence derives from a young man who had mild COVID-19 (a few samples of this study predate the infection). Cell type and time point are not known. This chain uses TRBV9 with TRBJ1-1, with TRBD1 as a possible D gene (5 bases). CDR3 region: CASSPLGGYSEAFF. The CDR3 DNA sequence: TGTGCCAGCAGCCCCCTCGGGGGTTACTCTGAAGCTTTCTTT.